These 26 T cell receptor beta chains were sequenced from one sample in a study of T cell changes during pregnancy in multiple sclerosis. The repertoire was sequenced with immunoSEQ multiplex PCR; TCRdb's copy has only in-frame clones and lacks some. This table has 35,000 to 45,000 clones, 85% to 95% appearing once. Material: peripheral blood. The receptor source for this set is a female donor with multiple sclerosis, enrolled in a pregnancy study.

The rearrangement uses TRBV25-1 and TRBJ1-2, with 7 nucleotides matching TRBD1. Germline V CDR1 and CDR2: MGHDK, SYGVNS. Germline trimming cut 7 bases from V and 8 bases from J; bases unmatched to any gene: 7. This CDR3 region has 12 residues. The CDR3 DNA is TGTGCCAGCACCAAGTCGACAGGGGGCTACACCTTC. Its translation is CASTKSTGGYTF.

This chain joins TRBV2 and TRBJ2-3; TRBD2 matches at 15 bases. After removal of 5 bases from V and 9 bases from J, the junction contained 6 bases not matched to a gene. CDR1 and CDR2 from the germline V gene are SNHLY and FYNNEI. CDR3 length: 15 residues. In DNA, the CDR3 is TGTGCCAGCAGTCGGACTAGCGGGGGGGGGCGAACGCAGTATTTT. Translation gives CASSRTSGGGRTQYF.

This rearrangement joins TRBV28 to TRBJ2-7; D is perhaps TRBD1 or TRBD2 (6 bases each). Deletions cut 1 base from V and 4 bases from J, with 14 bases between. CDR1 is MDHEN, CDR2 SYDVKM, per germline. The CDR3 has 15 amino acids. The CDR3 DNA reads TGTGCCAGCAGTTTATTCGGGGGCGCGGGATACGAGCAGTACTTC. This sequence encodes CASSLFGGAGYEQYF.

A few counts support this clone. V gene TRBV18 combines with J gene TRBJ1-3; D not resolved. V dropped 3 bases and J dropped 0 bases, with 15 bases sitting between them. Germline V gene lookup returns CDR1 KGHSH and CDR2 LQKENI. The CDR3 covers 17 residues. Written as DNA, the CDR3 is TGTGCCAGCTCACCTAACGGGTTACGGAACTCTGGAAACACCATATATTTT. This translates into CASSPNGLRNSGNTIYF.

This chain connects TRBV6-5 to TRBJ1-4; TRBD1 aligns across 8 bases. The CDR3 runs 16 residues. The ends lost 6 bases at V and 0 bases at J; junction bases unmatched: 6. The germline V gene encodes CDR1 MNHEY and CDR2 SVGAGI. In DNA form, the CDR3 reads TGTGCCAGCAGGTACAGGGGGGAAGCAACTAATGAAAAACTGTTTTTT. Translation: CASRYRGEATNEKLFF.

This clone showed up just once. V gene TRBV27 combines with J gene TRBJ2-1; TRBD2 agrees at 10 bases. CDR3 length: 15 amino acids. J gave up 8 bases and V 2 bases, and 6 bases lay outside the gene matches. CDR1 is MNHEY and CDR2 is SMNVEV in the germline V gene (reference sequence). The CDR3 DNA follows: TGTGCCAGCAGTTTAATGCCTAGCGGGAGATATGAGCAGTTCTTC. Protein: CASSLMPSGRYEQFF.

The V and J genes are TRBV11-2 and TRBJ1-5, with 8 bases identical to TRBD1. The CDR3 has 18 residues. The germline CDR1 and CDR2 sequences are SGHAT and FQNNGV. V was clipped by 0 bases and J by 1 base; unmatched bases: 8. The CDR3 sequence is CASSLDNGGQESNQPQHF. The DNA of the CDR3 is TGTGCCAGCAGCTTAGATAATGGGGGACAGGAGAGCAATCAGCCCCAGCATTTT.

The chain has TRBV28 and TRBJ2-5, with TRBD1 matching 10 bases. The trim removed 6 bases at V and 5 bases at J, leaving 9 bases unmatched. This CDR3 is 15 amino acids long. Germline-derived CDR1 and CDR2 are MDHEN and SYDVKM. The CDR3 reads CASSWTGGLFETQYF. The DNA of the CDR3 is TGTGCCAGCAGCTGGACAGGGGGTCTTTTCGAGACCCAGTACTTC.

The CDR3 DNA is TGTGCCAGTAGTAGCGGGACTATCACAGATACGCAGTATTTT. It yields the protein CASSSGTITDTQYF. V usage is TRBV19 and J usage is TRBJ2-3; 7 nucleotides line up with TRBD2. This CDR3 is 14 amino acids long. The germline gives CDR1 LNHDA, CDR2 SQIVND (reference sequence). V dropped 4 bases and J dropped 2; count of bases not matched to a gene: 3.

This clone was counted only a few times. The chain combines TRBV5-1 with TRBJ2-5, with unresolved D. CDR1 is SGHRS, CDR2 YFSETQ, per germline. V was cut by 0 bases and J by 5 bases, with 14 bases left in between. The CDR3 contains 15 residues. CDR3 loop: CASSLGVASRETQYF. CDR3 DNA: TGCGCCAGCAGCTTGGGAGTAGCTTCTCGGGAGACCCAGTACTTC.

CDR3 amino acids: CASNDPTGQETQYF. CDR3 sequence (DNA): TGTGCCAGCAATGACCCGACAGGTCAAGAGACCCAGTACTTC. This sequence joins TRBV2 and TRBJ2-5; D is possibly TRBD1 (6 bases). The V gene's germline CDR1 is SNHLY and CDR2 FYNNEI. V was pared by 7 bases and J by 2 bases, with 14 bases between. CDR3 length: 14 residues.

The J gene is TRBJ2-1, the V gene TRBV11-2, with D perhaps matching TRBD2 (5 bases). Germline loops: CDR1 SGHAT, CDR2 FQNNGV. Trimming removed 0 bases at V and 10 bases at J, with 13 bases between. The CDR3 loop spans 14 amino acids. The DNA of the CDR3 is TGTGCCAGCAGCTTAGATCGGAGAGGGCCCGAGCAGTTCTTC. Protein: CASSLDRRGPEQFF.

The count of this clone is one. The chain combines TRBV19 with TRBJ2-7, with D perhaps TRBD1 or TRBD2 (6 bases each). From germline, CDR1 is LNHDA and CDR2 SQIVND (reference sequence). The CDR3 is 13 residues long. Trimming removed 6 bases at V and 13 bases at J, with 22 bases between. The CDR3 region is CASSGGLPQGTYF. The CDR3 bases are TGTGCCAGTAGCGGCGGACTACCCCAAGGGACATACTTC.

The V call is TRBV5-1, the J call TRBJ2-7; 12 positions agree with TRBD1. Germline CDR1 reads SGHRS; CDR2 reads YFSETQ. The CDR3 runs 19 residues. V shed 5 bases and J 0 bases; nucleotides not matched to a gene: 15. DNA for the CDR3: TGCGCCAGCAGAATTGGAAGGGACAGGGGGCAGCGGGGCTCCTACGAGCAGTACTTC. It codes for CASRIGRDRGQRGSYEQYF.

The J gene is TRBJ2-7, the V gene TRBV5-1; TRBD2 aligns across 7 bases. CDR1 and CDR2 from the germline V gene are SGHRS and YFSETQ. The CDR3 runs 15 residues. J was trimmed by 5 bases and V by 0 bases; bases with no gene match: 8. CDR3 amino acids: CASSLGAGRFDEQYF. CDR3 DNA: TGCGCCAGCAGCTTGGGAGCGGGAAGGTTCGACGAGCAGTACTTC.

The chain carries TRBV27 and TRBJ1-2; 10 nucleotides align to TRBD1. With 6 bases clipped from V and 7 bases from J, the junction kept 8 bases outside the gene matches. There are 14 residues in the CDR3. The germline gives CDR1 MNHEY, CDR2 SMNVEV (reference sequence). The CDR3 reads CASSRDRGEGGYTF. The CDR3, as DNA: TGTGCCAGCAGCCGGGACAGGGGAGAAGGTGGCTACACCTTC.

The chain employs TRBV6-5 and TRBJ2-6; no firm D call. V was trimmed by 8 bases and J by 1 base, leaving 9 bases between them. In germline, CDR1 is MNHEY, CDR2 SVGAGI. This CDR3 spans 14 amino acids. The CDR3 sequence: CASGYGSGANVLTF. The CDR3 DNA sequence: TGTGCCAGCGGGTATGGGTCTGGGGCCAACGTCCTGACTTTC.

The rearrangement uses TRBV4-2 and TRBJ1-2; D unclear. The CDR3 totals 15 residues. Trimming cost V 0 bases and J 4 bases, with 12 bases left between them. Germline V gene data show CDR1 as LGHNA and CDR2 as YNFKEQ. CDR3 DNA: TGTGCCAGCAGCCAAGATCTGAGGGCCAGCTATGGCTACACCTTC. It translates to CASSQDLRASYGYTF.

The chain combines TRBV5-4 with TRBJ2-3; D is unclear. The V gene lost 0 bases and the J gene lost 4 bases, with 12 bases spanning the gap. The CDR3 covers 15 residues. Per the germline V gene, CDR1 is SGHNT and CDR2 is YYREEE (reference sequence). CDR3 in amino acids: CASSLALVGADTQYF. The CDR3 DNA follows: TGTGCCAGCAGCTTGGCGCTGGTTGGTGCAGATACGCAGTATTTT.

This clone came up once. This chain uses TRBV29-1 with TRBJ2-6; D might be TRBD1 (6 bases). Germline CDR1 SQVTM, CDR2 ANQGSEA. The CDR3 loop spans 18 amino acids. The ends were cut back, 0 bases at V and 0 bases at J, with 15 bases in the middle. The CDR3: CSVEDRNRAPSGANVLTF. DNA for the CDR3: TGCAGCGTTGAAGACAGAAACAGGGCCCCCTCTGGGGCCAACGTCCTGACTTTC.

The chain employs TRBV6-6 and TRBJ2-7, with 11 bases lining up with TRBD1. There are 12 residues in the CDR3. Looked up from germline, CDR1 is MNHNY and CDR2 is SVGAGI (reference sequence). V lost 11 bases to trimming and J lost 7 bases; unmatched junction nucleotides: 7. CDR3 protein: CAGGTGGREQYF. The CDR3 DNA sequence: TGTGCCGGTGGGACAGGGGGTCGTGAGCAGTACTTC.

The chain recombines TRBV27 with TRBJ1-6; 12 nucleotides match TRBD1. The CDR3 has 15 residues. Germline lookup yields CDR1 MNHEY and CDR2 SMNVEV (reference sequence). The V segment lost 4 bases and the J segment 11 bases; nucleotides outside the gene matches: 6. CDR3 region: CASSSIGTGGPPLHF. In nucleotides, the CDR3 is TGTGCCAGCAGTTCAATCGGGACAGGGGGCCCACCCCTCCACTTT.

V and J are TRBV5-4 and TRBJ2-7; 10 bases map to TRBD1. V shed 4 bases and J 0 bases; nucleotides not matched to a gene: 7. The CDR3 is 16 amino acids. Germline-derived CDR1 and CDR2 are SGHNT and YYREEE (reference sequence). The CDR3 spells CASSLYGQGVSYEQYF. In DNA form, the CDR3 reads TGTGCCAGCAGCCTTTACGGACAGGGGGTCTCCTACGAGCAGTACTTC. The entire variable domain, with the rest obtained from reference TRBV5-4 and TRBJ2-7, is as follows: ETGVTQSPTHLIKTRGQQVTLRCSSQSGHNTVSWYQQALGQGPQFIFQYYREEENGRGNFPPRFSGLQFPNYSSELNVNALELDDSALYLCASSLYGQGVSYEQYFGPGTRLTVT.

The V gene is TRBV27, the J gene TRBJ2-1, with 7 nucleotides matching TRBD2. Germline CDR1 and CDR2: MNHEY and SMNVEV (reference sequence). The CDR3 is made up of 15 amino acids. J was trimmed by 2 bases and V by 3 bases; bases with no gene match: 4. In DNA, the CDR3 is TGTGCCAGCAGTTTGGGAGGGATGCCCTACAATGAGCAGTTCTTC. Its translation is CASSLGGMPYNEQFF.

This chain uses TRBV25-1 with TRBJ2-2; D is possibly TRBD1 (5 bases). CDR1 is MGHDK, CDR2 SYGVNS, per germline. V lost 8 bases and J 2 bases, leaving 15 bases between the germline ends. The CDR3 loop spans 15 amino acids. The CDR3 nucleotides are TGTGCCAGCGAACGTTTTGACAGCAACACCGGGGAGCTGTTTTTT. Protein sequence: CASERFDSNTGELFF.

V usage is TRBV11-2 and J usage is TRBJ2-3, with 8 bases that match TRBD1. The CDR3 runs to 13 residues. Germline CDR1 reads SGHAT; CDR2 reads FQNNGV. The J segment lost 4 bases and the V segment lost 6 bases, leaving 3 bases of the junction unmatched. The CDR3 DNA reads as TGTGCCAGCAGAATACAGGGGGCAGATACGCAGTATTTT. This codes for CASRIQGADTQYF.